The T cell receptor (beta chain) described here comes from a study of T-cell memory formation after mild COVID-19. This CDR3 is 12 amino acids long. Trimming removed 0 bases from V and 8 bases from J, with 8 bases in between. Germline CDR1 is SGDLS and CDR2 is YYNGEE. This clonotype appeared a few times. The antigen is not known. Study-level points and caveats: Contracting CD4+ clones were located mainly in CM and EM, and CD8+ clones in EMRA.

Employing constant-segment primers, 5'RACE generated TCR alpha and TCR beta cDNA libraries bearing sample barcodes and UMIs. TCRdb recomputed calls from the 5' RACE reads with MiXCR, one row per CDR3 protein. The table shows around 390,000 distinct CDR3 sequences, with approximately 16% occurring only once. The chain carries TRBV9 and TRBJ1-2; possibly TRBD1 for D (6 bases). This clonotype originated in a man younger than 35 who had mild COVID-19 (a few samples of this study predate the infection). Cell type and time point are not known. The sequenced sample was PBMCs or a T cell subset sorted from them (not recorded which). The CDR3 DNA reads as TGTGCCAGCAGCGTAGGCAGGGGCGGCTACACCTTC. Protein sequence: CASSVGRGGYTF.